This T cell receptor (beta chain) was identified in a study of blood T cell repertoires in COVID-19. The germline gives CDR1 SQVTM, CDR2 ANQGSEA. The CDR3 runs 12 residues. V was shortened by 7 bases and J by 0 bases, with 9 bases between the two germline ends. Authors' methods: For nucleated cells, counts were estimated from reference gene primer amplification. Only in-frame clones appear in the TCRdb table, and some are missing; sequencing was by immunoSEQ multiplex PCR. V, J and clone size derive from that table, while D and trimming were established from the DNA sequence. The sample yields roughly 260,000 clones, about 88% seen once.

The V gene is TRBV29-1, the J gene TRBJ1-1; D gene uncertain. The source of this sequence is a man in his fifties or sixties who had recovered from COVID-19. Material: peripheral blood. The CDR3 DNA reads TGCAGCGCGGGATACATGAACACTGAAGCTTTCTTT. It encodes CSAGYMNTEAFF.